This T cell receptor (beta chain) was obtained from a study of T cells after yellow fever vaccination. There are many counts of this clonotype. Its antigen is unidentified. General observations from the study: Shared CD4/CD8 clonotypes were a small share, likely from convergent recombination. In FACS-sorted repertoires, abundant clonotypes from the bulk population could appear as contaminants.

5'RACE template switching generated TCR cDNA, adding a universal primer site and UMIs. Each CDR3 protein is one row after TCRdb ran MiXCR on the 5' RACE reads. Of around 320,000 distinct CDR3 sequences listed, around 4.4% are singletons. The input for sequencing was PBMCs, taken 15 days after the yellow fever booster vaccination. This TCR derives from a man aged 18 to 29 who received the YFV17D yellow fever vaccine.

The CDR3 DNA sequence: TGTGCCAGCAGCCAAGATGGGGTCGGTGAAGCTTTCTTT. Its protein product is CASSQDGVGEAFF. The V gene is TRBV3-1, the J gene TRBJ1-1; no firm D call. Trimming took 0 bases from V and 7 from J, leaving 9 bases between them. The CDR3 sequence is 13 residues long. Germline V gene sequence: CDR1 LGHDT, CDR2 YNNKEL (reference sequence). Full variable domain (missing parts from reference TRBV3-1 and TRBJ1-1): DTAVSQTPKYLVTQMGNDKSIKCEQNLGHDTMYWYKQDSKKFLKIMFSYNNKELIINETVPNRFSPKSPDKAHLNLHINSLELGDSAVYFCASSQDGVGEAFFGQGTRLTVV.